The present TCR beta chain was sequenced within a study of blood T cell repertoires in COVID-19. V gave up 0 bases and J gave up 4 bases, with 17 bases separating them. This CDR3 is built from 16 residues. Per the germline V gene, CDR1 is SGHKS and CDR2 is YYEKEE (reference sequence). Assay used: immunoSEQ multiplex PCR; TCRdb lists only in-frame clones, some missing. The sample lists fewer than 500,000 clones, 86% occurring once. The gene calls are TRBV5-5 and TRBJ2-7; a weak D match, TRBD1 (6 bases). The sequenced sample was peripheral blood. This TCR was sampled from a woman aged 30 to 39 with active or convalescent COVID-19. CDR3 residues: CASSLEPGEIGYEQYF. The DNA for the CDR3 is TGTGCCAGCAGCTTGGAGCCAGGGGAAATTGGGTACGAGCAGTACTTC.